The entry that follows covers one TCR beta chain sequence. Its antigen is unidentified. Germline CDR1 SGHTA, CDR2 FQGNSA. Trimming stripped 5 bases from V and 3 bases from J, with 14 bases between. This CDR3 spans 14 amino acids. This sample is drawn from a study of CD8+ T cells in alopecia areata. Study-level findings and limits: Lesional scalp exceeded normal scalp in clonality, especially in alopecia totalis/universalis.

Treatment: oral pan-JAK inhibitor, 5-10 mg twice daily. RNA extraction was followed by reverse transcription into cDNA, which acted as the sequencing template. Repertoires were generated with immunoSEQ multiplex PCR, while TCRdb's copy carries only in-frame clones and drops some. The data show approximately 280,000 clones, with 58% seen just once and about 1.8% held by the top ten. This sample comprised CD4+ T cells sorted from blood, obtained at week 24, from a patient treated with tofacitinib. The rearrangement uses TRBV7-2 and TRBJ2-7; weak D call: TRBD2 (6 bases). The source of this sequence is a human donor with alopecia areata. The CDR3 coding sequence is TGTGCCAGCAGCCCCTCCGCGGGGAGCTACGAGCAGTACTTC. It codes for CASSPSAGSYEQYF.